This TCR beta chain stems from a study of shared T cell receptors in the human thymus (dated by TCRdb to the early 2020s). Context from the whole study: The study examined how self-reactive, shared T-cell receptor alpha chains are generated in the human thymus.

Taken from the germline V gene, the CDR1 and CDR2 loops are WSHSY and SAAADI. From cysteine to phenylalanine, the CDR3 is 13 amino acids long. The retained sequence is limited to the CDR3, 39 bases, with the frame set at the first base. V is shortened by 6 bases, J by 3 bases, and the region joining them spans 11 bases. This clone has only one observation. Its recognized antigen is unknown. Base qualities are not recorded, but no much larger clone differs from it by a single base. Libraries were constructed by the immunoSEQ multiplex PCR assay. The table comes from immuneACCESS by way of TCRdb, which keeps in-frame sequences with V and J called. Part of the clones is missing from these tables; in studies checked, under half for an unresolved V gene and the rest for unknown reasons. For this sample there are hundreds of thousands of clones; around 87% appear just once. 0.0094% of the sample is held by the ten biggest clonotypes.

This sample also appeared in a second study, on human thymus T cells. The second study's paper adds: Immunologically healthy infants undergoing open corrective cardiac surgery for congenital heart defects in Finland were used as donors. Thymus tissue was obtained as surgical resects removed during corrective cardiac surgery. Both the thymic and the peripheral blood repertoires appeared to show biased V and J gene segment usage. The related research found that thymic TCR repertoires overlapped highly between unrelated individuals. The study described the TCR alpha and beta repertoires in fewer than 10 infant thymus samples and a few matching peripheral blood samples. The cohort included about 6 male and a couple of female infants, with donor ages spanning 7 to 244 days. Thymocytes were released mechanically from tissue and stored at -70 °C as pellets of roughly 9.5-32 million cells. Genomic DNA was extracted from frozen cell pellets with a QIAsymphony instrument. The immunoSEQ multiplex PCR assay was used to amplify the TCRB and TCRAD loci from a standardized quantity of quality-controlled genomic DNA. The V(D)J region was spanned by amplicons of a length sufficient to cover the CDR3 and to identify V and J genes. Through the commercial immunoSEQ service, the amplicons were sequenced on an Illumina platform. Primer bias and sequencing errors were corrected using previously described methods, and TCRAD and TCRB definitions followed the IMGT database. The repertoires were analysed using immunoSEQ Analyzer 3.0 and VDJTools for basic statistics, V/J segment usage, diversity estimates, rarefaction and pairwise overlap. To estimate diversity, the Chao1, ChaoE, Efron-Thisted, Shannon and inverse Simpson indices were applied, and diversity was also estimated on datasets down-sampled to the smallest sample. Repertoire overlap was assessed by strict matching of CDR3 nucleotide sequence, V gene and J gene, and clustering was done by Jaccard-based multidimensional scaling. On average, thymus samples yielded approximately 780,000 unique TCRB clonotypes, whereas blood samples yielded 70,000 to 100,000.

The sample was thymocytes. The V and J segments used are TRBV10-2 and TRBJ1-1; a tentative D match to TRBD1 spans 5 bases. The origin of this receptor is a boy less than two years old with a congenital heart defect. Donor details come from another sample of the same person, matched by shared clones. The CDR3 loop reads CASSVGGHTEAFF. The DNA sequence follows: TGCGCCAGCAGCGTCGGGGGACACACTGAAGCTTTCTTT.